The 18 T cell receptor beta chains presented below share a single source sample, sequenced in a study of type 1 regulatory T cells. One entry per CDR3 protein results from TCRdb running MiXCR on the reads. The sample holds 60,000 to 70,000 distinct CDR3 sequences, 63% seen once. Their antigens remain unidentified. Material for sequencing was cultured T cells, either the whole culture or a sorted T cell fraction (not recorded which). Subset meaning: Tr1-enriched cell product generated in vitro against host alloantigens. These receptors were obtained from a human donor in good health.

V is TRBV30 and J is TRBJ2-1, with TRBD2 matching over 9 bases. CDR3 length: 14 residues. The V segment lost 2 bases and the J segment 6 bases; nucleotides outside the gene matches: 5. Germline CDR1 is GTSNPN and CDR2 is SVGIG (reference sequence). The CDR3 reads CAWSRLAGVNEQFF. The CDR3 region has the DNA TGTGCCTGGAGTCGATTAGCGGGGGTCAATGAGCAGTTCTTC. The whole variable domain, filled in from reference TRBV30 and TRBJ2-1, reads SQTIHQWPATLVQPVGSPLSLECTVEGTSNPNLYWYRQAAGRGLQLLFYSVGIGQISSEVPQNLSASRPQDRQFILSSKKLLLSDSGFYLCAWSRLAGVNEQFFGPGTRLTVL.

This chain uses TRBV5-1 with TRBJ2-7; D possibly corresponds to TRBD2 (6 bases). This CDR3 is built from 15 residues. The germline gives CDR1 SGHRS, CDR2 YFSETQ. V lost 0 bases and J 6 bases, leaving 16 bases between the germline ends. The CDR3 coding sequence is TGCGCCAGCAGCTTGGACGGGAGTTTTCGCCTCGAGCAGTACTTC. This encodes CASSLDGSFRLEQYF.

The chain carries TRBV14 and TRBJ2-7; 9 bases match TRBD2. The CDR3 length is 16 residues. Germline CDR1 SGHDN, CDR2 FVKESK. J gave up 2 bases and V 3 bases, and 8 bases lay outside the gene matches. CDR3 nucleotides: TGTGCCAGCAGCCAGCGGCTAGCGGGGCGTACCTACGAGCAGTACTTC. It encodes CASSQRLAGRTYEQYF. Supplemented by reference TRBV14 and TRBJ2-7, the full variable domain reads EAGVTQFPSHSVIEKGQTVTLRCDPISGHDNLYWYRRVMGKEIKFLLHFVKESKQDESGMPNNRFLAERTGGTYSTLKVQPAELEDSGVYFCASSQRLAGRTYEQYFGPGTRLTVT.

This clonotype showed up just a few times. V is TRBV10-1 and J is TRBJ1-1; tentatively, D is TRBD1 (6 bases). V was trimmed by 3 bases and J by 1 base, leaving 6 bases between them. CDR1 is WNHNN and CDR2 is SYGVQD in the germline V gene (reference sequence). This CDR3 spans 13 amino acids. In DNA, the CDR3 is TGCGCCAGCAGTGAACAGGGGAACACTGAAGCTTTCTTT. This encodes CASSEQGNTEAFF.

This chain uses TRBV12-3 or TRBV12-4 with TRBJ1-1; D is unclear. Trimming left V 6 bases short and J 7 bases short, with 12 bases between. The CDR3 covers 12 residues. CDR3 DNA: TGTGCCAGCAGCCGTGAGGGTTTTGAAGCTTTCTTT. This sequence encodes CASSREGFEAFF.

This sequence joins TRBV10-1 and TRBJ1-1, with TRBD1 identical over 9 bases. The CDR3 length is 17 residues. CDR1 and CDR2 (germline): WNHNN, SYGVQD (reference sequence). J lost 3 bases, V lost 3 bases, and 11 bases had no gene match. The DNA for the CDR3 is TGCGCCAGCAGTGACCGCCGTTGGGACAGGGAGGACACTGAAGCTTTCTTT. This gives the protein CASSDRRWDREDTEAFF.

About this clonotype: Compared with germline, one end of the junction differs, possibly owing to a read error. The rearrangement links TRBV29-1 to TRBJ1-1; TRBD1 matches at 12 bases. The CDR3 contains 12 residues. Germline V gene lookup returns CDR1 SQVTM and CDR2 ANQGSEA. The CDR3 coding sequence is TGCAGCGGCCAGGGACAGGGGGCTGAGGCTTTCTTT. Translating it yields CSGQGQGAEAFF.

The J gene is TRBJ2-2, the V gene TRBV23-1; 7 positions match TRBD1. TRBV23-1 is known as an ORF, though its function is uncertain. J lost 4 bases, V lost 6 bases, and 8 bases had no gene match. The CDR3 has 15 residues. CDR3 sequence (DNA): TGCGCCAGCAGCGAGCGTGACAGGGTCACCGGGGAGCTGTTTTTT. Amino acids: CASSERDRVTGELFF.

The rearrangement links TRBV20-1 to TRBJ1-2; no clear D. The CDR3 covers 12 residues. Trimming took 3 bases from V and 1 from J, leaving 6 bases between them. Germline loops: CDR1 DFQATT, CDR2 SNEGSKA (reference sequence). CDR3 coding DNA: TGCAGTGCTAGTGCCGGTAACTATGGCTACACCTTC. Amino acids: CSASAGNYGYTF.

The chain carries TRBV7-9 and TRBJ2-2; 13 nucleotides match TRBD2. This CDR3 region has 19 residues. The J segment lost 7 bases and the V segment lost 5 bases, leaving 16 bases of the junction unmatched. From germline, CDR1 is SEHNR and CDR2 FQNEAQ (reference sequence). CDR3 sequence (DNA): TGTGCCAGCAGCCCTACCTTGGGGGGACTAGCGGGAAGACACGGGGAGCTGTTTTTT. The encoded protein is CASSPTLGGLAGRHGELFF.

The gene calls are TRBV29-1 and TRBJ2-2, with D perhaps matching TRBD2 (6 bases). Per germline, CDR1 SQVTM and CDR2 ANQGSEA. V was shortened by 4 bases and J by 5 bases, with 8 bases between the two germline ends. The CDR3 spans 12 residues. CDR3 nucleotide sequence: TGCAGCGTTGCGGGAGCTACCGGGGAGCTGTTTTTT. Translation gives CSVAGATGELFF.

The chain employs TRBV20-1 and TRBJ1-4; a possible D gene is TRBD1 (6 bases). The CDR3 extends over 14 amino acids. The V end lost 6 bases, the J end lost 4 bases, and 15 bases lay between the germline ends. Germline V lookup: CDR1 DFQATT, CDR2 SNEGSKA (reference sequence). The CDR3, as DNA: TGCAGTGCAAAAGGGGGGGGGAATAATGAAAAACTGTTTTTT. As protein: CSAKGGGNNEKLFF.

The chain uses TRBV20-1 and TRBJ2-3, with TRBD2 matching 7 bases. The J segment lost 8 bases and the V segment lost 4 bases, leaving 12 bases of the junction unmatched. The CDR3 sequence is 14 residues long. Germline CDR1 is DFQATT and CDR2 is SNEGSKA (reference sequence). The CDR3 reads CSANGGSDPGTQYF. The CDR3 coding sequence is TGCAGTGCTAATGGCGGGAGTGACCCCGGTACGCAGTATTTT.

The rearrangement joins TRBV6-6 to TRBJ2-1; 10 nucleotides agree with TRBD1. CDR1 and CDR2 from the germline V gene are MNHNY and SVGAGI (reference sequence). The CDR3 sequence is 15 residues long. Losses at the gene ends were 7 bases for V and 12 bases for J; bases not matched to a gene: 15. CDR3 in amino acids: CASKDLGQGRGVQFF. The CDR3 coding sequence is TGTGCCAGCAAGGACCTGGGACAGGGGCGAGGGGTGCAGTTCTTC.

This sequence joins TRBV5-1 and TRBJ2-3, with TRBD2 matching over 9 bases. The J segment lost 4 bases and the V segment lost 4 bases, leaving 10 bases of the junction unmatched. There are 16 residues in the CDR3. CDR1 is SGHRS and CDR2 is YFSETQ in the germline V gene. CDR3 residues: CASSETGTSPPDTQYF. In DNA form, the CDR3 reads TGCGCCAGCAGCGAAACCGGGACTAGCCCCCCAGATACGCAGTATTTT.

In this sample, this clonotype turned up a few times. The V and J genes are TRBV18 and TRBJ2-7; D perhaps matches TRBD1 (5 bases). The CDR3 covers 13 residues. Germline CDR1 KGHSH, CDR2 LQKENI. Trimming pared 3 bases from V and 2 bases from J, leaving 8 bases between. The CDR3 region is CASSPGQTYEQYF. CDR3 nucleotide sequence: TGTGCCAGCTCACCGGGGCAGACCTACGAGCAGTACTTC.

This sequence joins TRBV12-3 or TRBV12-4 and TRBJ2-2; D is ambiguous. V lost 3 bases and J lost 4, with 6 bases in between. The CDR3 contains 13 residues. The CDR3 DNA reads as TGTGCCAGCAGTTTGGTTGGCACCGGGGAGCTGTTTTTT. Residues: CASSLVGTGELFF.

Here the CDR3 DNA reads TGTGCCAGCAGTTACTCCCAGCGGGAGGGCGAGCAGTACTTC. Protein product: CASSYSQREGEQYF. The V call is TRBV6-6, the J call TRBJ2-7, with TRBD2 identical over 10 bases. CDR1 and CDR2 (germline): MNHNY, SVGAGI (reference sequence). V dropped 0 bases and J dropped 6; count of bases not matched to a gene: 2. This CDR3 spans 14 amino acids.